The TCR beta chain described here comes from a study of PD-1 blockade in classical Hodgkin lymphoma. Details on this clone: Its cognate antigen is unknown.

The study's findings and limits: Nothing has yet pinned down what causes the repertoire differences, possibly disease activity or prior therapy.

CDR1 is SGHDT and CDR2 is YYEEEE in the germline V gene. Trimming removed 4 bases at V and 0 bases at J, with 19 bases between. The length of the CDR3 is 18 residues. The method was immunoSEQ multiplex PCR; TCRdb's version includes in-frame clones alone and lacks a portion of them. Found here are 7,000 or so clones, about 77% of them singletons; the top ten hold under 5%. Every single patient, without exception, relapsed after autologous stem cell transplantation, and brentuximab vedotin exposure varied. The study purified CD4+ T cells from thawed PBMCs using magnetic negative selection. The input for sequencing was CD4+ T cells from blood, taken at baseline. The chain combines TRBV5-6 with TRBJ2-2; TRBD2 is a possible D gene (6 bases). This clonotype was obtained from a human donor with classical Hodgkin lymphoma. For the CDR3, the DNA is TGTGCCAGCAGCCGCCGGGACTCCCGTTTAACGAACACCGGGGAGCTGTTTTTT. This translates into CASSRRDSRLTNTGELFF. Complete variable domain (other parts from reference TRBV5-6 and TRBJ2-2): DAGVTQSPTHLIKTRGQQVTLRCSPKSGHDTVSWYQQALGQGPQFIFQYYEEEERQRGNFPDRFSGHQFPNYSSELNVNALLLGDSALYLCASSRRDSRLTNTGELFFGEGSRLTVL.